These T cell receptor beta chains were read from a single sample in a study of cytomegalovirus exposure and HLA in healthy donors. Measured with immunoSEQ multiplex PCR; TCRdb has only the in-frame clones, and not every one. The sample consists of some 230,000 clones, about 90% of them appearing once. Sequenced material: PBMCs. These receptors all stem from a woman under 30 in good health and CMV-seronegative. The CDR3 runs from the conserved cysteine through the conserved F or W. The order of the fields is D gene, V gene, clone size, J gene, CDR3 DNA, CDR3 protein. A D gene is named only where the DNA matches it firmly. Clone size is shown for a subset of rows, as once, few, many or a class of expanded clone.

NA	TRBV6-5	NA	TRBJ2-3	TGTGCCAGCAGAAGACACATCACAGATACGCAGTATTTT	CASRRHITDTQYF
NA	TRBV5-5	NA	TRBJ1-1	TGTGCCAGCAGAGGGCAGGGGATTGGCGTGTACACTGAAGCTTTCTTT	CASRGQGIGVYTEAFF
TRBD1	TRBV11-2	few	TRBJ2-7	TGTGCCAGCAGCTTGGGACAGGGAACCTCCTACGAGCAGTACTTC	CASSLGQGTSYEQYF
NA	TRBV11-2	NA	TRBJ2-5	TGTGCCAGCAGCCGCACCCTTGGCGGGGTGGGGGAGACCCAGTACTTC	CASSRTLGGVGETQYF
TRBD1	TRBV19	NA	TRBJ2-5	TGTGCCAGTAGTAGATTTCGGACAGGGGAGGAGACCCAGTACTTC	CASSRFRTGEETQYF
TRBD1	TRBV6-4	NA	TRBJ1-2	TGTGCCAGCAGTGGCCGGGACAGTTATGGCTACACCTTC	CASSGRDSYGYTF
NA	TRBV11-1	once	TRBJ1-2	TGTGCCAGCAGCTTGGGAGTTTTAGGATATGGCTACACCTTC	CASSLGVLGYGYTF
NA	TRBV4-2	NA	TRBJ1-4	TGTGCCAGCAGCCAAGTACAGGGAATTGGAGAAAAACTGTTTTTT	CASSQVQGIGEKLFF
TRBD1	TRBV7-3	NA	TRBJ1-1	TGTGCCAGCAGCTTATCTCCGGGACCAGGGGGCACTGAAGCTTTCTTT	CASSLSPGPGGTEAFF
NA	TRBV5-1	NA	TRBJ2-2	TGCGCCAGCAGCTTGGACGTGCGGACCGGGGAGCTGTTTTTT	CASSLDVRTGELFF
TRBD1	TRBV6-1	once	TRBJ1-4	TGTGCCAGCAGTGCCTGGGACAGAGGGGAAAAACTGTTTTTT	CASSAWDRGEKLFF
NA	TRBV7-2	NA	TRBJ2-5	TGTGCCAGCAGCCCCGGTTGGGCAGGAGAGACCCAGTACTTC	CASSPGWAGETQYF
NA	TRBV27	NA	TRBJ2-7	TGTGCCAGCAGTATCAACAGGGGGGGCCCCTACGAGCAGTACTTC	CASSINRGGPYEQYF
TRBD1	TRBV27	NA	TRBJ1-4	TGTGCCAGCAGTTTATCAGGGGGCGGGTATGAAAAACTGTTTTTT	CASSLSGGGYEKLFF
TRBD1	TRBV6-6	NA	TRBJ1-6	TGTGCCAGCAGTTACTCGAGGGACAGGGATTCACCCCTCCACTTT	CASSYSRDRDSPLHF
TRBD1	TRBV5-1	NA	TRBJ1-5	TGCGCCAGCACCGACAGGGGAAATCAGCCCCAGCATTTT	CASTDRGNQPQHF
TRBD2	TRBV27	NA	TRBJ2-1	TGTGCCAGCAGTTCCCGGACTAGCGGGAGTTCCGGCAATGAGCAGTTCTTC	CASSSRTSGSSGNEQFF
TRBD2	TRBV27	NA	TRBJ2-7	TGTGCCAGCAGTCCGGTACTAGCGGGAGGGCTATACGAGCAGTACTTC	CASSPVLAGGLYEQYF
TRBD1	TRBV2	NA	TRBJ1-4	TGTGCCAGCAGACCCACCACAGGGGTGGGTGAAAAACTGTTTTTT	CASRPTTGVGEKLFF
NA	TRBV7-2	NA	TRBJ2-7	TGTGCCAGCAGCTTAGAATCAGACTATTCCTACGAGCAGTACTTC	CASSLESDYSYEQYF
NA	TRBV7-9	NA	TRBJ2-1	TGTGCCAGCAGCCCCTCGTCACAGTTATTGGCGCAGTTCTTC	CASSPSSQLLAQFF
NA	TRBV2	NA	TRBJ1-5	TGTGCCAGCAGAGCCCAGCAGGGACTTAGGCAGCCCCAGCATTTT	CASRAQQGLRQPQHF
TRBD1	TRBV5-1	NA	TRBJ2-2	TGCGCCAGCAGCTTAGACAGGGCCACCGGGGAGCTGTTTTTT	CASSLDRATGELFF
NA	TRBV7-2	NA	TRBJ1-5	TGTGCCAGCAGCTTAATTCAGGGCAATCAGCCCCAGCATTTT	CASSLIQGNQPQHF
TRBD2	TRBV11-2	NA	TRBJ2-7	TGTGCCAGCAGCTTAGAATGGGCGGGGGGTCTCTACGAGCAGTACTTC	CASSLEWAGGLYEQYF
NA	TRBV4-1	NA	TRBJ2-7	TGCGCCAGCAGCCAAGGATTAGCGGCCCCTATGACCTACGAGCAGTACTTC	CASSQGLAAPMTYEQYF
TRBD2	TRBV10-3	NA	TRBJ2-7	TGTGCCTCCCGGGCTAGCGGGGAGGCATACGAGCAGTACTTC	CASRASGEAYEQYF
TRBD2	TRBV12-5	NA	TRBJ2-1	TGTGCTAGTGGTATACTCCTAGCGGGTGTTTACAATGAGCAGTTCTTC	CASGILLAGVYNEQFF
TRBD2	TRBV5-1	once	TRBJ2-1	TGCGCCAGCAGCCCTTTGCTTGGCTCTAGCGGGAGCGGTAGAGTTCAGCAGTTCTTC	CASSPLLGSSGSGRVQQFF
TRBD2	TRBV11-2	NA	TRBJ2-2	TGTGCCAGCAGCTTAAAGGGGAGGGATCCCGGGGAGCTGTTTTTT	CASSLKGRDPGELFF
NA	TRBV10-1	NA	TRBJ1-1	TGCGCCAGCAGTGAGAACAGGGCCCACACTGAAGCTTTCTTT	CASSENRAHTEAFF